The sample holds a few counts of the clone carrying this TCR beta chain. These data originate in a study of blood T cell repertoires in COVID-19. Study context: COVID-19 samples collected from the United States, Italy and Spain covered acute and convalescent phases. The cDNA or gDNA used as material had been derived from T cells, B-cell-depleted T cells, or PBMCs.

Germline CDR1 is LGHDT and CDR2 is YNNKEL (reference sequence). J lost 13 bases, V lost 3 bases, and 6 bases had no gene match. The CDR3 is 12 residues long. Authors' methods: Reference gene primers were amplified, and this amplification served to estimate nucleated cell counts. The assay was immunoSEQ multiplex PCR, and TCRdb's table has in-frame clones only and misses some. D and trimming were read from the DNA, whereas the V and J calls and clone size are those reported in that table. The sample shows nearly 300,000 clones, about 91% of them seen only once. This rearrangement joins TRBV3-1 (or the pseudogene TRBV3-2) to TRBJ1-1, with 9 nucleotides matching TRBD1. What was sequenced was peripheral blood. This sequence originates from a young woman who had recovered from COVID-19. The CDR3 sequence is CASSHRTGAVFF. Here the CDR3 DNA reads TGTGCCAGCAGCCACCGGACAGGGGCGGTTTTCTTT.